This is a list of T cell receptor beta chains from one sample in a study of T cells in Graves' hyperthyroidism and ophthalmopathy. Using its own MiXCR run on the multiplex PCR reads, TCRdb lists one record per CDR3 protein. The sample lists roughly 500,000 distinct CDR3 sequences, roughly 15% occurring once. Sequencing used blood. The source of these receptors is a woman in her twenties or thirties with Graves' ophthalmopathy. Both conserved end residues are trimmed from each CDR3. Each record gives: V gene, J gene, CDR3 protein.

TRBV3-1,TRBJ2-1,ASSQEGDPEQF
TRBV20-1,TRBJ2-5,SAKPETGRRETQY
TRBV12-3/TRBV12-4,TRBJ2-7,ASSLAQDGYEQY
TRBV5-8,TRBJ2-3,ASSLASGWTDTQY
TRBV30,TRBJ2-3,AWNSQLGDTQY
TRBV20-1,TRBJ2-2,SASLQGTGELF
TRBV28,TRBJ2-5,ASRLMETQY
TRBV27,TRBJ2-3,ASSSLAGVSTDTQY
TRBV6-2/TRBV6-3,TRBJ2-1,ASSAGQTYNEQF
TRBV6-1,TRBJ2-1,ASSEGTIGNEQF
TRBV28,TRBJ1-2,ASSFLEQGYGYT
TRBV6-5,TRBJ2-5,ASSYGGGHQETQY
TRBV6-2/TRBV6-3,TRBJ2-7,ASSYDRTREEQY
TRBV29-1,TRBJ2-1,SARQGINEQF
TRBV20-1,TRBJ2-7,SAVGQGASEQY
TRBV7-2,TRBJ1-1,ASSLARGTEAF
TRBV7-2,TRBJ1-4,ASSFEATNEKLF
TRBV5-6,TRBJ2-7,ASSRIGTGYTHEQY
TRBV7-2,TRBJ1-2,ASSRFETGEYGYT
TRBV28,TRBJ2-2,ASSFEHPGELF
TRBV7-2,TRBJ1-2,ASSSMPSVWGYT
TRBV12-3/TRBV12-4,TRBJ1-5,ASKRAVDQPQH
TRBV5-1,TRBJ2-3,ASSARHTGTSGTDTQY
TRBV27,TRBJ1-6,ASSFMGWGLSPLH
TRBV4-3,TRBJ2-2,ASSQVATGTGELF
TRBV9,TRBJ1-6,ASSVVARPTYNSPLH
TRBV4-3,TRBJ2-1,ASSQYLANEQF
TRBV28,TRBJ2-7,ASRGLAGGPSLGEQY
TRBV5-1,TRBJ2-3,ASSLGLAGGSDTQY
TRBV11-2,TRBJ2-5,ASSLDRDRRLETQY
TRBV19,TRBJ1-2,ASSTSSSYGYT
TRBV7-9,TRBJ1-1,ASRQRADTNTEAF
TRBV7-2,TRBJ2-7,ASSGGTSGTFYEQY
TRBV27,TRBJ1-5,ASSLAGSYSNQPQH
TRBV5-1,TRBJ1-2,ASSLGGSGDYGYT
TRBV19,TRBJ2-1,ASTSGLLVTAEQF
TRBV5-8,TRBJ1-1,ASSGVGTGGTEAF
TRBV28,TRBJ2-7,ASSLVAGGAYEQY
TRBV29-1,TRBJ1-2,SVEEGSAGYT
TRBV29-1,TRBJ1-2,SAGRQGRDYGYT
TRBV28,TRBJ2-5,AGRGPSGQETQY
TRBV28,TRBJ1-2,ASSSPTGRNYGYT
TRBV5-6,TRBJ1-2,ASSLGPDPYGYT
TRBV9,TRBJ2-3,ASSAGNADTQY
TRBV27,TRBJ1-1,ASSPLPGQGGPEAF
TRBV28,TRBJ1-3,ASRPTPGTARSGNTIY
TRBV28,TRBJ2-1,ASSAAGSGYNEQF